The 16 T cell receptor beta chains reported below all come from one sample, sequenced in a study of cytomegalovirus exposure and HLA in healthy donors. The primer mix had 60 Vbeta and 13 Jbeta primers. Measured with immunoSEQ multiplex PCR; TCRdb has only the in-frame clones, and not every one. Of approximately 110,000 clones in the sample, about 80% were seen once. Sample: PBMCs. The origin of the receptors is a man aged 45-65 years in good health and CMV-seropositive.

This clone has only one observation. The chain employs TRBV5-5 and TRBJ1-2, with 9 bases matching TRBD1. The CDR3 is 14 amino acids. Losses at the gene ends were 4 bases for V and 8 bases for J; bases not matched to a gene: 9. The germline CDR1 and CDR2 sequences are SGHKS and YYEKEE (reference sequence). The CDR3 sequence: CASSLDRGSGGYTF. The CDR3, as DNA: TGTGCCAGCAGCCTCGACAGGGGGTCGGGCGGCTACACCTTC.

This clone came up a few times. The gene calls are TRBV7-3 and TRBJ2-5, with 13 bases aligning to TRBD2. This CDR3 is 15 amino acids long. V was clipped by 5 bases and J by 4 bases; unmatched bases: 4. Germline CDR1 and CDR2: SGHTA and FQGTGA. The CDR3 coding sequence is TGTGCCAGCAGCATAGGGACTAGCGGGGCAGAGACCCAGTACTTC. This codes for CASSIGTSGAETQYF.

The CDR3 nucleotides read TGTGCCAGCAGTTACTCTGCGGCTGAAGCTTTCTTT. Translation gives CASSYSAAEAFF. The chain joins TRBV6-6 to TRBJ1-1, with D unresolved. There are 12 residues in the CDR3. Germline V lookup: CDR1 MNHNY, CDR2 SVGAGI (reference sequence). V gave up 0 bases and J gave up 6 bases, with 5 bases separating them.

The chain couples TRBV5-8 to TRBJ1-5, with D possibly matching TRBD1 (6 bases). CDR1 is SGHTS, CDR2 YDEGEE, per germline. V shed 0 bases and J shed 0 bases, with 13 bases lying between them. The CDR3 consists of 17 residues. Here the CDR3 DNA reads TGTGCCAGCAGCTTGGAGAGGCAGGGGCATAGCAATCAGCCCCAGCATTTT. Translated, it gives CASSLERQGHSNQPQHF.

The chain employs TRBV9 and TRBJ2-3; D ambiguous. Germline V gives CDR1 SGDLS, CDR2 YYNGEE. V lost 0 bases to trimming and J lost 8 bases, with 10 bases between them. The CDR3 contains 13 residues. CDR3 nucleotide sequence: TGTGCCAGCAGCGTAGGGCAGGTCGGTACGCAGTATTTT. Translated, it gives CASSVGQVGTQYF. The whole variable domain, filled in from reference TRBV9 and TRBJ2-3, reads DSGVTQTPKHLITATGQRVTLRCSPRSGDLSVYWYQQSLDQGLQFLIQYYNGEERAKGNILERFSAQQFPDLHSELNLSSLELGDSALYFCASSVGQVGTQYFGPGTRLTVL.

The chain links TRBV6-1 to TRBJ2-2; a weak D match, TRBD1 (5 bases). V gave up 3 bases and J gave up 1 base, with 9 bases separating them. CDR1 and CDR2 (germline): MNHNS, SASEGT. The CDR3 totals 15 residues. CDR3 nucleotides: TGTGCCAGCAGTGAGCTAACAGGGAACACCGGGGAGCTGTTTTTT. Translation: CASSELTGNTGELFF.

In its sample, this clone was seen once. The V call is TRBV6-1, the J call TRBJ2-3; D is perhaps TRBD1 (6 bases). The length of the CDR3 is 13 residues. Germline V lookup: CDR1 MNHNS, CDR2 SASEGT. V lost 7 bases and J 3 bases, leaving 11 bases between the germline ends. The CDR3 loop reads CASTGVMTDTQYF. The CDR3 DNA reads TGTGCCAGCACAGGGGTCATGACAGATACGCAGTATTTT.

DNA for the CDR3: TGCGCCAGCAGCTTGGGACGGACTAGCGGGGTGTCTAGCACAGATACGCAGTATTTT. Residues: CASSLGRTSGVSSTDTQYF. V usage is TRBV5-1 and J usage is TRBJ2-3; 12 bases line up with TRBD2. The V gene's germline CDR1 is SGHRS and CDR2 YFSETQ. Losses at the gene ends were 0 bases for V and 0 bases for J; bases not matched to a gene: 8. The CDR3 has 19 residues.

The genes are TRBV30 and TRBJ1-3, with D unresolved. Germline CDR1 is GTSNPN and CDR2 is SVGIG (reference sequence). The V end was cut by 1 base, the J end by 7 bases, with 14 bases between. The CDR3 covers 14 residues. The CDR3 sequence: CAWSEEEVANTIYF. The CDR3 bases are TGTGCCTGGAGTGAGGAAGAGGTTGCGAACACCATATATTTT.

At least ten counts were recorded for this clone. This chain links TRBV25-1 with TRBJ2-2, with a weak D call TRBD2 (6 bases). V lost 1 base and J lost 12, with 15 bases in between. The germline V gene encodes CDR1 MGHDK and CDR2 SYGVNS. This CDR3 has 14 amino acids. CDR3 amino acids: CASSESGPGRKLFF. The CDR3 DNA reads TGTGCCAGCAGTGAATCCGGACCGGGGAGGAAGCTGTTTTTT. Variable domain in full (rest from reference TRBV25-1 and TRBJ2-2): EADIYQTPRYLVIGTGKKITLECSQTMGHDKMYWYQQDPGMELHLIHYSYGVNSTEKGDLSSESTVSRIRTEHFPLTLESARPSHTSQYLCASSESGPGRKLFFGEGSRLTVL.

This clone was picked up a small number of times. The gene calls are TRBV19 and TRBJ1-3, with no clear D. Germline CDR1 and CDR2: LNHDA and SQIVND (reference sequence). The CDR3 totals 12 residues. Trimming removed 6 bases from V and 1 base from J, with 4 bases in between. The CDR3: CASRTSGNTIYF. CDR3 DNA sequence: TGTGCCAGTAGAACTTCTGGAAACACCATATATTTT.

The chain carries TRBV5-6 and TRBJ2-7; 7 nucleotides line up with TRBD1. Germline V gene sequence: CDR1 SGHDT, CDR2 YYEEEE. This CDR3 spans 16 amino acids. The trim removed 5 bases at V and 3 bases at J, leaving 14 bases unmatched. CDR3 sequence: CASSSTPGTVYYEQYF. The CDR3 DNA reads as TGTGCCAGCAGTTCGACCCCCGGGACAGTCTACTACGAGCAGTACTTC.

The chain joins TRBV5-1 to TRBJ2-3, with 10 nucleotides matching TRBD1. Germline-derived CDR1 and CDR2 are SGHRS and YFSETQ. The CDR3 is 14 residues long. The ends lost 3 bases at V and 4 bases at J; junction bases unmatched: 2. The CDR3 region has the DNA TGCGCCAGCAGCTCGACAGGGGGCTCAGATACGCAGTATTTT. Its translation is CASSSTGGSDTQYF.

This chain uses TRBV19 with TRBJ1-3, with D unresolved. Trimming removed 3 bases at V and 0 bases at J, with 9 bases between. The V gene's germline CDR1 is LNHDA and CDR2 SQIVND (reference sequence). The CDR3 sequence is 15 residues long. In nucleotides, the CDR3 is TGTGCCAGTAGTATGGCCGACATCTCTGGAAACACCATATATTTT. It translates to CASSMADISGNTIYF.

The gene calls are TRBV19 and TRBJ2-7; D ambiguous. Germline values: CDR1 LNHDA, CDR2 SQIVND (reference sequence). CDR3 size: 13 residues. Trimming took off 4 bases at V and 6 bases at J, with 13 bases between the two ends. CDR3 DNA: TGTGCCAGTAGTACTAACCGGCCGGGCGAGCAGTACTTC. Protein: CASSTNRPGEQYF.

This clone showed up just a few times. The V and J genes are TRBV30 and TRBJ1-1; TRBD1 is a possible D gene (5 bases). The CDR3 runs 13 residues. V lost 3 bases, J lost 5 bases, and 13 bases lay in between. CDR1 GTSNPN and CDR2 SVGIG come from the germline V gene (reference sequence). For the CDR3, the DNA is TGTGCCTGGAGCGGGGGGGGAGGGACTGAAGCTTTCTTT. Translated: CAWSGGGGTEAFF.